This entry lists 18 T cell receptor beta chains sequenced from one sample in a study of T cells in localized non-small cell lung cancer. Assay used: immunoSEQ multiplex PCR; TCRdb lists only in-frame clones, some missing. In the table there are 35,000 to 45,000 clones, more than 70% of which are singletons. Specimen: peripheral blood, collected before any cancer treatment. Every receptor here comes from a female donor older than 55 with stage I squamous cell lung carcinoma.

This chain uses TRBV19 with TRBJ2-7, with D perhaps TRBD2 (6 bases). Germline CDR1 LNHDA, CDR2 SQIVND (reference sequence). The V end lost 5 bases, the J end lost 6 bases, and 17 bases lay between the germline ends. This CDR3 contains 14 residues. This chain's CDR3 is CASSPRDLVGEQYF. The CDR3, as DNA: TGTGCCAGTAGTCCCCGGGACTTAGTAGGCGAGCAGTACTTC.

The rearrangement uses TRBV6-5 and TRBJ1-1; tentatively, D is TRBD1 (6 bases). The CDR3 loop spans 13 amino acids. Trimming cost V 6 bases and J 4 bases, with 12 bases left between them. CDR1 MNHEY and CDR2 SVGAGI come from the germline V gene. The CDR3 sequence: CASRPTGSTEAFF. The DNA of the CDR3 is TGTGCCAGCAGACCCACAGGGAGCACTGAAGCTTTCTTT.

The rearrangement links TRBV7-4 to TRBJ2-7; 7 bases align to TRBD2. Germline V gene lookup returns CDR1 SGHVT and CDR2 SQSDAQ. V dropped 5 bases and J dropped 4; count of bases not matched to a gene: 11. This CDR3 is 15 amino acids long. As DNA, the CDR3 is TGTGCCAGCAGCCCGGGCGCGGGAGAACAATACGAGCAGTACTTC. It specifies CASSPGAGEQYEQYF.

The gene calls are TRBV2 and TRBJ2-3, with D perhaps TRBD2 (5 bases). Per germline, CDR1 SNHLY and CDR2 FYNNEI. V gave up 3 bases and J gave up 2 bases, with 9 bases separating them. The CDR3 consists of 14 residues. In nucleotides, the CDR3 is TGTGCCAGCAGTGACCAGCGGCTCACAGATACGCAGTATTTT. Encoded protein: CASSDQRLTDTQYF.

CDR3 nucleotide sequence: TGTGCCAGCAGCTTAAGACAGGGCGGCAATCAGCCCCAGCATTTT. Amino acid sequence: CASSLRQGGNQPQHF. V is TRBV7-2 and J is TRBJ1-5; 7 bases are shared with TRBD1. Germline assignment: CDR1 SGHTA and CDR2 FQGNSA. The CDR3 has 15 residues. After removal of 2 bases from V and 2 bases from J, the junction contained 3 bases not matched to a gene.

The chain couples TRBV5-1 to TRBJ2-3, with TRBD2 identical over 15 bases. Losses at the gene ends were 4 bases for V and 4 bases for J; bases not matched to a gene: 4. The CDR3 has 16 amino acids. Germline V gene data show CDR1 as SGHRS and CDR2 as YFSETQ. CDR3: CASSQGLAGGPDTQYF. The CDR3 coding sequence is TGCGCCAGCAGCCAAGGACTAGCGGGAGGGCCAGATACGCAGTATTTT.

V and J are TRBV2 and TRBJ2-3; no clear D. The CDR3 is 16 amino acids. CDR1 is SNHLY and CDR2 is FYNNEI in the germline V gene. V shed 0 bases and J shed 0 bases, with 10 bases lying between them. The CDR3 reads CASSEAGLRSTDTQYF. The CDR3 nucleotides are TGTGCCAGCAGTGAAGCGGGTCTACGAAGCACAGATACGCAGTATTTT.

V usage is TRBV19 and J usage is TRBJ2-7; D is uncertain. Germline CDR1 is LNHDA and CDR2 is SQIVND (reference sequence). The CDR3 is 12 amino acids. V was shortened by 7 bases and J by 7 bases, with 14 bases between the two germline ends. The CDR3 reads CASTNTAGEQYF. CDR3 sequence (DNA): TGTGCCAGTACCAATACGGCTGGGGAGCAGTACTTC.

This chain connects TRBV2 to TRBJ2-1; 8 bases are shared with TRBD2. CDR1 is SNHLY, CDR2 FYNNEI, per germline. The CDR3 is 17 amino acids. V dropped 6 bases and J dropped 8; count of bases not matched to a gene: 18. The CDR3 spells CASRLMPPGLEVDEQFF. The CDR3 bases are TGTGCCAGCAGGCTTATGCCCCCGGGACTAGAAGTAGATGAGCAGTTCTTC.

The rearrangement links TRBV4-1 to TRBJ2-7; no firm D call. Germline V gives CDR1 MGHRA, CDR2 YSYEKL. This CDR3 is 13 amino acids long. With 2 bases removed from V and 7 bases from J, the gap between germline ends came to 12 bases. Here the CDR3 reads CASSQLRRSEQYF. CDR3 DNA: TGCGCCAGCAGCCAACTCCGGAGATCAGAGCAGTACTTC.

In this sample, this clone turned up a few times. The chain joins TRBV6-5 to TRBJ1-1; 8 positions agree with TRBD1. V dropped 5 bases and J dropped 5; count of bases not matched to a gene: 7. In germline, CDR1 is MNHEY, CDR2 SVGAGI. CDR3 size: 14 residues. CDR3 amino acids: CASSNSGGETEAFF. CDR3 in DNA: TGTGCCAGCAGTAATTCAGGGGGCGAGACTGAAGCTTTCTTT.

The chain recombines TRBV7-2 with TRBJ2-5, with TRBD2 matching over 10 bases. The germline V gene has CDR1 SGHTA and CDR2 FQGNSA. Trimming removed 1 base from V and 1 base from J; junction bases left unmatched: 3. The CDR3 runs to 16 residues. The CDR3: CASSLVASGGQETQYF. CDR3 DNA sequence: TGTGCCAGCAGCTTAGTTGCTAGCGGGGGCCAAGAGACCCAGTACTTC.

This clone was seen only once. This chain links TRBV29-1 with TRBJ2-5; 7 nucleotides align to TRBD1. Trimming at V came to 7 bases and at J to 2 bases, leaving 10 bases not matched to a gene. From germline, CDR1 is SQVTM and CDR2 ANQGSEA. The CDR3 consists of 14 residues. CDR3 in amino acids: CSAIRMTGQETQYF. The CDR3 DNA follows: TGCAGCGCCATACGGATGACAGGGCAAGAGACCCAGTACTTC.

CDR3 sequence: CASSVGMGQGGNTIYF. CDR3 bases: TGTGCCAGCAGCGTAGGAATGGGACAGGGGGGAAACACCATATATTTT. The rearrangement uses TRBV9 and TRBJ1-3, with 10 bases lining up with TRBD1. The CDR3 covers 16 residues. The J segment lost 4 bases and the V segment lost 0 bases, leaving 4 bases of the junction unmatched. Germline V gene lookup returns CDR1 SGDLS and CDR2 YYNGEE.

This chain's CDR3 is CASSAHAGSTDTQYF. The CDR3 bases are TGTGCCAGCAGCGCCCACGCGGGGAGCACAGATACGCAGTATTTT. V is TRBV9 and J is TRBJ2-3, with D tentatively TRBD2 (6 bases). CDR1 and CDR2 (germline): SGDLS, YYNGEE. The CDR3 extends over 15 amino acids. The V gene lost 3 bases and the J gene lost 0 bases, with 11 bases spanning the gap.

The rearrangement links TRBV4-1 to TRBJ2-1; 8 bases are a match to TRBD2. The CDR3 spans 16 residues. The germline V gene encodes CDR1 MGHRA and CDR2 YSYEKL. V trimming: 4 bases; J trimming: 5 bases; junction bases outside the gene matches: 10. The CDR3 nucleotides are TGCGCCAGCAGCCGGGCCAGCGGGAGAAGCGACAATGAGCAGTTCTTC. Translating gives CASSRASGRSDNEQFF.

The chain links TRBV14 to TRBJ2-2; tentative D call: TRBD1 (5 bases). V lost 3 bases and J lost 4, with 12 bases in between. The CDR3 runs to 15 residues. Germline V gene lookup returns CDR1 SGHDN and CDR2 FVKESK. CDR3 loop: CASSHQGLFTGELFF. The CDR3 DNA sequence: TGTGCCAGCAGCCATCAGGGCCTGTTCACCGGGGAGCTGTTTTTT.

J is TRBJ1-2 and V is TRBV6-1; D perhaps matches TRBD1 (5 bases). The CDR3 sequence is 12 residues long. V shed 3 bases and J shed 6 bases, with 8 bases lying between them. Germline V CDR1 and CDR2: MNHNS, SASEGT. CDR3 sequence: CASSEGVHGYTF. In DNA, the CDR3 is TGTGCCAGCAGTGAGGGGGTCCATGGCTACACCTTC.